The TCR beta chain described here comes from a study of CD8+CD57+ T cells in acquired aplastic anemia. At the level of the study: Sorted CD4+ and CD8+ cells yielded around 3.2 ug of DNA on average.

Regarding this clonotype: One end of the junction does not line up with germline, which may come from a read error.

TCR beta VDJ combinations and CDR3 sequences were profiled from genomic DNA. Each CDR3 protein gets one entry after TCRdb re-called the reads with MiXCR. There are about 270,000 distinct CDR3 sequences in the sample; 65% to 90% occur only once, and roughly 42% lies in the top ten. The CDR3 has 14 residues. Germline CDR1 SGHVS, CDR2 FQNEAQ. Sequenced patients had shown CD8+CD57+ cell expansion by flow cytometry. V gene TRBV7-8 combines with J gene TRBJ1-5; weak D call: TRBD1 (6 bases). The sequence was obtained from a human donor with aplastic anemia. The sequenced sample was sorted CD4+, CD8+, or CD8+CD57+ T cells (not recorded which) from PBMCs. CDR3 DNA: TGTGCCAGCGGGGACGGGGGCAGAGATAAGCAGTATTTTTTT. Translated, it gives CASGDGGRDKQYFF.